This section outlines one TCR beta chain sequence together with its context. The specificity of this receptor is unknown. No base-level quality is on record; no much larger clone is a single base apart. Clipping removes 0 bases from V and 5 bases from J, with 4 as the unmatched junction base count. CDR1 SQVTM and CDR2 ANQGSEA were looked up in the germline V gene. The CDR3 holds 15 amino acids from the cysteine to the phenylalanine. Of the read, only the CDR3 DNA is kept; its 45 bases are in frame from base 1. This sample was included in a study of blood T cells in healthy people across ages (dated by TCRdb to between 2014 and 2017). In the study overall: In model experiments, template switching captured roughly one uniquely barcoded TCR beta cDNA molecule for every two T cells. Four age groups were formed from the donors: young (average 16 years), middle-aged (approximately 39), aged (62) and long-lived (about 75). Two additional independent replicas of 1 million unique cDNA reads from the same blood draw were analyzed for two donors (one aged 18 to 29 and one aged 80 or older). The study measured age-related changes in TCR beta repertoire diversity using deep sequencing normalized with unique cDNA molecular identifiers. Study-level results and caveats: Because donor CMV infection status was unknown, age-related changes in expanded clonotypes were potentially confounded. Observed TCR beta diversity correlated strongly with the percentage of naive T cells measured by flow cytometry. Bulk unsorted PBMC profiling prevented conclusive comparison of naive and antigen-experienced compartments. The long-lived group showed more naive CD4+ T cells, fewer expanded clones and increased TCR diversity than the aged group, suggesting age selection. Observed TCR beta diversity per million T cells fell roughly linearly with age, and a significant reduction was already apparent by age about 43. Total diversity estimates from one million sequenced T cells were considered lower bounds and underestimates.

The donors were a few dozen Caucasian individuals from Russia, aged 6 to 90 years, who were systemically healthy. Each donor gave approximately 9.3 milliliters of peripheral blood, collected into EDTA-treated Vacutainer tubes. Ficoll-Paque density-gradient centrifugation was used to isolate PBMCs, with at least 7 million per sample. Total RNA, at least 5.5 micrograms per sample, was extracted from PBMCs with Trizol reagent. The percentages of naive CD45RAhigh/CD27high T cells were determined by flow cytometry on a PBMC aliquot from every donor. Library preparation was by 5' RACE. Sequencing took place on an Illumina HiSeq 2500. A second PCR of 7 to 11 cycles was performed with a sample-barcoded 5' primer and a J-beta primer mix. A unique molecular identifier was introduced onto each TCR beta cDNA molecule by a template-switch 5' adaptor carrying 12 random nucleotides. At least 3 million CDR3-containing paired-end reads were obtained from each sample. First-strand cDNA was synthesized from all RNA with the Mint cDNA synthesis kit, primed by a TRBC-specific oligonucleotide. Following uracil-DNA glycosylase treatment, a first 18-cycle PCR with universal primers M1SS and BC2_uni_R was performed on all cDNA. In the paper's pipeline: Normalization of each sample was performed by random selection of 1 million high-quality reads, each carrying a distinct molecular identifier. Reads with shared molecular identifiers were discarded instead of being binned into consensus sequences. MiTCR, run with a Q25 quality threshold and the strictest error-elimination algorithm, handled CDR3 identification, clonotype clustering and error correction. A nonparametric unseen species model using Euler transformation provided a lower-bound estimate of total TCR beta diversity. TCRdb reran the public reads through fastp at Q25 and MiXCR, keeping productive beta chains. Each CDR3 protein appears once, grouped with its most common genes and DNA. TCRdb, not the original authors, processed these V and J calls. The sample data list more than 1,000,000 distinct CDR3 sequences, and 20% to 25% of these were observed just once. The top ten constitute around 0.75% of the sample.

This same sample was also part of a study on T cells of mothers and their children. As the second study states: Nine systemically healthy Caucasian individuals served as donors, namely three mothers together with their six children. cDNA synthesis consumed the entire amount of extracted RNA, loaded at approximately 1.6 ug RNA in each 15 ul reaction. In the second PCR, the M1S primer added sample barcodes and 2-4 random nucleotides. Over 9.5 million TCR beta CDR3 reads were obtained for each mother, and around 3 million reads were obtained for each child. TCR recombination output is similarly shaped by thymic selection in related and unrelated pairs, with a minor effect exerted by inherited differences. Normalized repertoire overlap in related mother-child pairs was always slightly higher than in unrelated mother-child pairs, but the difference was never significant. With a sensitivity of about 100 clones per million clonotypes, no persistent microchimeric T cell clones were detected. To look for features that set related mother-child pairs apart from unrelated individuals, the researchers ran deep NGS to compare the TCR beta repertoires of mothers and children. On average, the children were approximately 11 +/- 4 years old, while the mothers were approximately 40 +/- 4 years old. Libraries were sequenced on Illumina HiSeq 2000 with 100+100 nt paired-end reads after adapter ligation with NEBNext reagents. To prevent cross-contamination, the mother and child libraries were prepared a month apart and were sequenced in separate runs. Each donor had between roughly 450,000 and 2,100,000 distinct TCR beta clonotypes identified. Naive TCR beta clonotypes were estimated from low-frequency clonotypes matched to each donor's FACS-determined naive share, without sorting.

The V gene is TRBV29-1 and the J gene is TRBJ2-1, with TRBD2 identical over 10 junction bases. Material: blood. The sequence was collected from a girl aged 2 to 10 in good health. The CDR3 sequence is CSVEEKAGGDNEQFF. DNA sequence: TGCAGCGTTGAAGAGAAAGCGGGAGGGGACAATGAGCAGTTCTTC.